This TCR beta chain was obtained from a study of cytomegalovirus exposure and HLA in healthy donors. As for the study in general: A prior study identified approximately 120 million unique TCR beta sequences from some 180 million T cells.

CDR1 SQVTM and CDR2 ANQGSEA come from the germline V gene. The J segment lost 4 bases and the V segment lost 6 bases, leaving 14 bases of the junction unmatched. The CDR3 has 15 residues. Healthy bone marrow donors made up the cohort. Though nominally healthy at sampling, donors likely had unrecorded immune exposures. Amplification used 60 Vbeta primers and 13 Jbeta primers. Sequencing was performed with immunoSEQ multiplex PCR; in TCRdb, only in-frame clones are kept and a portion is missing. This table has 55,000 to 80,000 clones, 75% appearing once. The gene calls are TRBV29-1 and TRBJ2-7, with 8 bases identical to TRBD1. The sample consisted of PBMCs. This receptor was taken from a woman in her twenties or thirties in good health and CMV-seropositive. The CDR3 here is CSVRRPQGALYEQYF. CDR3 DNA sequence: TGCAGCGTACGCCGGCCGCAGGGGGCTCTGTACGAGCAGTACTTC.